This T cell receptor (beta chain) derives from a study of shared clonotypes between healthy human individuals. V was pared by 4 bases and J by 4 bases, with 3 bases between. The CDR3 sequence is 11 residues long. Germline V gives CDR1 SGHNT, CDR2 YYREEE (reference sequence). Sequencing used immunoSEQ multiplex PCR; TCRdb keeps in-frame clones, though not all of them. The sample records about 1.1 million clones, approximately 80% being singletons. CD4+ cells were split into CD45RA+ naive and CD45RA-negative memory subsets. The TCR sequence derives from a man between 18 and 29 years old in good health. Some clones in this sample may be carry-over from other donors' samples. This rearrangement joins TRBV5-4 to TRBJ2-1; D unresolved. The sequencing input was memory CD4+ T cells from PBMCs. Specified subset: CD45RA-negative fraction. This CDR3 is CASSRYNEQFF. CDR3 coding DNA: TGTGCCAGCAGCCGTTACAATGAGCAGTTCTTC.